This T cell receptor (beta chain) came from a study of beta chain features in type 1 diabetes. The study's findings and limits: All four CD4+ subsets from Type 1 diabetes patients carried moderately but significantly shorter TCRB CDR3s.

This clone has only a few counts. Its specificity is unknown. The single heparinised draw taken from each donor contained approximately 100 mL of blood on average. CD45RO/CCR7/CD25/CD127/CD95/CD27 staining was used to isolate CD4+ naive, central memory, regulatory and stem cell-like memory cells by sorting. cDNA synthesis used the whole RNA isolate, giving expressed TCRB sequences. An average about 3.8 million reads came from naive, central memory and regulatory T cell samples. Only in-frame clones appear in the TCRdb table, and some are missing; sequencing was by immunoSEQ multiplex PCR. The sample yields hundreds of thousands of clones, roughly an eighth seen once. This receptor was identified in a man younger than 35 with type 1 diabetes. The sample taken for sequencing was naive CD4+ T cells from blood.

CDR3 in DNA: TGTGCCAGTAGTTTCACAGGGGTCCGGCCCTACGAGCAGTACTTC. This encodes CASSFTGVRPYEQYF. The V gene is TRBV19, the J gene TRBJ2-7; 7 nucleotides match TRBD1. The CDR3 spans 15 residues. CDR1 and CDR2 from the germline V gene are LNHDA and SQIVND (reference sequence). The junction had 9 bases not matched to a gene; V was cut back by 5 bases and J by 2 bases.